This is a list of T cell receptor beta chains from one sample in a study of post-analysis software for immune sequencing data. One entry per CDR3 protein, called by TCRdb with MiXCR from the PCR reads. The sample has hundreds of thousands of distinct CDR3 sequences, around 27% seen once. Sequencing was performed on blood. The receptors here all came from a girl under 18 with multiple sclerosis. Each CDR3 is given with its conserved first and last residue. The order of the fields is D gene, V gene, clone size, J gene, CDR3 protein, CDR3 DNA. D genes are given only for firm matches. Clone size is not always given. Where it is, it says once, few, many or a class for expanded clones.

.	TRBV9	.	TRBJ2-6	CASRGAGTNVLTF	TGTGCCAGCAGAGGGGCTGGGACCAACGTCCTGACTTTC
TRBD2	TRBV5-5	.	TRBJ2-4	CASSARLAGGPDIQYF	TGTGCCAGCAGCGCCCGCCTTGCGGGGGGGCCGGACATTCAGTACTTC
.	TRBV6-5	.	TRBJ1-2	CASSYRGVDGYTF	TGTGCCAGCAGTTACCGGGGAGTTGATGGCTACACCTTC
.	TRBV14	.	TRBJ2-1	CASSQYVPPYNEQFF	TGTGCCAGCAGCCAATATGTGCCCCCCTACAATGAGCAGTTCTTC
.	TRBV12-3/TRBV12-4	few	TRBJ1-4	CASSLSLYPNEKLFF	TGTGCCAGCAGTTTATCCCTTTACCCTAATGAAAAACTGTTTTTT
.	TRBV5-1	.	TRBJ2-5	CASDPGTIQETQYF	TGCGCCAGCGACCCAGGGACAATACAAGAGACCCAGTACTTC
TRBD2	TRBV29-1	many	TRBJ2-5	CSAKLAGETQYF	TGCAGCGCAAAACTAGCGGGGGAGACCCAGTACTTC
.	TRBV15	few	TRBJ1-2	CATSLKENGYTF	TGTGCCACCAGCCTCAAGGAAAATGGCTACACCTTC
TRBD1	TRBV28	few	TRBJ1-3	CASSRDRGAGNTIYF	TGTGCCAGCAGCCGGGACAGGGGGGCTGGAAACACCATATATTTT
TRBD1	TRBV5-1	few	TRBJ1-1	CASSLAGTGRNTEAFF	TGCGCCAGCAGCTTGGCGGGGACAGGGCGGAACACTGAAGCTTTCTTT
TRBD1	TRBV7-8	.	TRBJ2-1	CASSLFRQGYNEQFF	TGTGCCAGCAGCTTATTTCGACAGGGTTACAATGAGCAGTTCTTC
TRBD1	TRBV20-1	few	TRBJ2-3	CSASLDRGGTDTQYF	TGCAGTGCTAGCTTGGACAGGGGAGGCACAGATACGCAGTATTTT
.	TRBV5-1	.	TRBJ1-1	CASSLYPGQPEAFF	TGCGCCAGCAGCTTATACCCAGGACAACCTGAAGCTTTCTTT
TRBD1	TRBV4-3	.	TRBJ1-1	CASSQNRGYPEAFF	TGCGCCAGCAGCCAGAACAGGGGATACCCTGAAGCTTTCTTT
TRBD1	TRBV20-1	.	TRBJ2-5	CSAGRGQGETQYF	TGCAGTGCCGGACGGGGACAGGGAGAGACCCAGTACTTC
TRBD2	TRBV7-2	many	TRBJ2-3	CASSLLAGARDTQYF	TGTGCCAGCAGCCTACTAGCGGGAGCGAGAGATACGCAGTATTTT
.	TRBV6-5	.	TRBJ1-2	CASSKRPHGNYGYTF	TGTGCCAGCAGCAAGCGGCCCCACGGAAACTATGGCTACACCTTC
.	TRBV20-1	.	TRBJ1-2	CSATPGPNYGYTF	TGCAGTGCAACCCCCGGACCCAACTATGGCTACACCTTC
TRBD1	TRBV5-1	.	TRBJ2-3	CASSLIGTALSEANTQYF	TGCGCCAGCAGCCTAATCGGGACAGCCCTTTCGGAGGCGAATACGCAGTATTTT
TRBD2	TRBV6-4	many	TRBJ2-1	CASSASPPGLGEQFF	TGTGCCAGCAGTGCCTCCCCCCCGGGACTAGGTGAGCAGTTCTTC
TRBD1	TRBV7-9	.	TRBJ2-7	CAGSDWDRGIYEQYF	TGTGCCGGCAGCGATTGGGACAGGGGGATCTACGAGCAGTACTTC
TRBD2	TRBV27	.	TRBJ2-7	CASSLSREVPYEQYF	TGTGCCAGCAGTCTATCGCGGGAGGTGCCCTACGAGCAGTACTTC
.	TRBV5-4	few	TRBJ2-5	CASSFFNSQETQYF	TGTGCCAGCAGCTTTTTTAACAGTCAAGAGACCCAGTACTTC
.	TRBV6-1	.	TRBJ1-5	CASNVQYNQPQHF	TGTGCCAGCAATGTCCAGTACAATCAGCCCCAGCATTTT
TRBD1	TRBV29-1	.	TRBJ2-1	CSRDRGDNEQFF	TGCAGCCGGGACAGGGGGGACAATGAGCAGTTCTTC
TRBD1	TRBV15	.	TRBJ2-3	CATSRWDRGQDTQYF	TGTGCCACCAGCAGGTGGGACAGGGGGCAAGATACGCAGTATTTT
.	TRBV7-9	few	TRBJ1-4	CASSSGSTNEKLFF	TGTGCCAGCAGTTCGGGGTCAACTAATGAAAAACTGTTTTTT
TRBD2	TRBV20-1	.	TRBJ2-5	CSAIGLAGVSYNEQYF	TGCAGTGCTATCGGACTAGCGGGAGTCTCCTACAATGAGCAGTACTTC
.	TRBV28	.	TRBJ1-4	CASSFAGNEKLFF	TGTGCCAGCAGTTTTGCAGGGAATGAAAAACTGTTTTTT
.	TRBV11-2	.	TRBJ2-1	CASSLGVRGYNEQFF	TGTGCCAGCAGCTTGGGTGTCAGGGGCTACAATGAGCAGTTCTTC
TRBD2	TRBV4-3	once	TRBJ2-7	CANSQGLGVYEQYF	TGCGCCAACAGCCAAGGACTAGGAGTATACGAGCAGTACTTC
TRBD1	TRBV10-3	many	TRBJ2-7	CAISEPGQGGYEQYF	TGTGCCATCAGTGAGCCGGGACAGGGAGGCTACGAGCAGTACTTC
.	TRBV27	few	TRBJ1-6	CASSTRDSNHSPLHF	TGTGCCAGCAGTACTCGGGACTCCAACCACTCACCCCTCCACTTT
.	TRBV12-3/TRBV12-4	.	TRBJ2-1	CASSLEVATRANEQFF	TGTGCCAGCAGTTTAGAGGTGGCTACTAGGGCCAATGAGCAGTTCTTC
TRBD1	TRBV27	.	TRBJ1-6	CASSWTGSPLHF	TGTGCCAGCAGTTGGACAGGTTCACCCCTCCACTTT
.	TRBV25-1	many	TRBJ2-7	CASSVPVGSPYEQYF	TGTGCCAGCAGTGTTCCTGTCGGGAGTCCCTACGAGCAGTACTTC
.	TRBV20-1	.	TRBJ2-7	CSASVQGLYEQYF	TGCAGTGCTAGCGTGCAGGGCTTGTACGAGCAGTACTTC
TRBD2	TRBV29-1	many	TRBJ2-1	CSVEDHRTSGGGDNEQFF	TGCAGCGTTGAAGATCATCGGACTAGCGGAGGCGGAGACAATGAGCAGTTCTTC
.	TRBV28	.	TRBJ1-2	CASSSRRIYGYTF	TGTGCCAGCAGTTCTCGGCGGATATATGGCTACACCTTC
.	TRBV4-3	many	TRBJ2-6	CASSQGWGSGANVLTF	TGCGCCAGCAGCCAAGGCTGGGGCTCTGGGGCCAACGTCCTGACTTTC
.	TRBV12-3/TRBV12-4	.	TRBJ1-5	CASSFGPDRMSNQPQHF	TGTGCCAGCAGTTTCGGCCCGGACAGAATGAGCAATCAGCCCCAGCATTTT
TRBD1	TRBV20-1	.	TRBJ2-5	CSARGADRGSYRRQYF	TGCAGTGCTAGAGGGGCTGACAGGGGTAGTTACAGGCGGCAGTACTTC
TRBD1	TRBV18	.	TRBJ2-5	CASWSAGQGAETQYF	TGTGCCAGCTGGTCGGCGGGACAGGGGGCCGAGACCCAGTACTTC
.	TRBV4-3	.	TRBJ1-2	CTSSQDRAGYYGYTF	TGCACCAGCAGCCAAGACCGGGCAGGGTACTATGGCTACACCTTC
TRBD2	TRBV4-3	.	TRBJ2-1	CASSKFPSGFRSSYNEQFF	TGCGCCAGCAGCAAATTCCCTAGCGGGTTCCGGAGCTCCTACAATGAGCAGTTCTTC
.	TRBV21-1	.	TRBJ2-4	CASSENSLAKNIQYF	TGTGCCAGCAGCGAGAACAGCTTAGCCAAAAACATTCAGTACTTC
.	TRBV6-1	few	TRBJ1-2	CASSAPGRNYGYTF	TGTGCCAGCAGTGCGCCCGGACGGAACTATGGCTACACCTTC
TRBD1	TRBV20-1	.	TRBJ2-7	CSARKTGVEQYF	TGCAGTGCTAGGAAGACAGGGGTCGAGCAGTACTTC
TRBD2	TRBV10-2	.	TRBJ2-1	CASWGLAESYNEQFF	TGCGCCAGCTGGGGACTAGCGGAGTCTTACAATGAGCAGTTCTTC
.	TRBV7-2	many	TRBJ2-7	CASSLDRDEQYF	TGTGCCAGCAGCTTAGACAGGGACGAGCAGTACTTC
TRBD1	TRBV5-1	.	TRBJ2-5	CASSPIPGQKETQYF	TGCGCCAGCAGCCCAATACCGGGACAGAAAGAGACCCAGTACTTC
.	TRBV20-1	.	TRBJ2-1	CSARIPGWGNEQFF	TGCAGTGCTAGAATTCCCGGTTGGGGCAATGAGCAGTTCTTC
.	TRBV4-1	many	TRBJ1-2	CASSQAGVGGYTF	TGCGCCAGCAGCCAAGCAGGGGTCGGTGGCTACACCTTC
.	TRBV11-2	.	TRBJ2-1	CASSLGRRVGSEQFF	TGTGCCAGCAGCTTAGGGCGCCGGGTGGGGAGTGAGCAGTTCTTC
TRBD1	TRBV5-1	few	TRBJ2-6	CASLGTGGSGANVPTF	TGCGCCAGCCTCGGGACAGGGGGATCGGGGGCCAACGTCCCGACTTTC